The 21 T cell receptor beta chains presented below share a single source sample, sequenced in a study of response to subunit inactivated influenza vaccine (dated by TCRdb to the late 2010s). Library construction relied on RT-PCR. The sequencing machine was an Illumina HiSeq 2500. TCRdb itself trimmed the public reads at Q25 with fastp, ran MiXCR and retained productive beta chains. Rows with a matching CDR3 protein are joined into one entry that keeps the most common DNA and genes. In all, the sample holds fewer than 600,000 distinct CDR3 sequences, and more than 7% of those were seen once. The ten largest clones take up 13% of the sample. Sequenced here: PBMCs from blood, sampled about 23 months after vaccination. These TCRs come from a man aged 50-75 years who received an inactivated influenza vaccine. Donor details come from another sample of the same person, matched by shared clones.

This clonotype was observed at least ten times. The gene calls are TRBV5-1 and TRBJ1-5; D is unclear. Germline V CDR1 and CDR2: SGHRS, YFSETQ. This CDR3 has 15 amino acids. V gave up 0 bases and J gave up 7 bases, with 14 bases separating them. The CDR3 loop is CASSLEPGSGQPQHF. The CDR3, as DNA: TGCGCCAGCAGCTTGGAGCCGGGCTCAGGACAGCCCCAGCATTTT.

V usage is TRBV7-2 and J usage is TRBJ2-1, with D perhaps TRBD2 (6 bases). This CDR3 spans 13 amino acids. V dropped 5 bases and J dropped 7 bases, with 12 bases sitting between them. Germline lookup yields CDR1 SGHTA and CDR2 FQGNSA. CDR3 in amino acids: CASSPRERNEQFF. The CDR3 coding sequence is TGTGCCAGCAGCCCACGGGAGCGGAATGAGCAGTTCTTC.

CDR3 nucleotide sequence: TGTGCCAGCAGCTCCTGGAACTACGAGCAGTACTTC. Translation gives CASSSWNYEQYF. V gene TRBV11-2 combines with J gene TRBJ2-7; no reliable D call. Germline lookup yields CDR1 SGHAT and CDR2 FQNNGV. This CDR3 contains 12 residues. V lost 4 bases to trimming and J lost 3 bases, with 7 bases between them.

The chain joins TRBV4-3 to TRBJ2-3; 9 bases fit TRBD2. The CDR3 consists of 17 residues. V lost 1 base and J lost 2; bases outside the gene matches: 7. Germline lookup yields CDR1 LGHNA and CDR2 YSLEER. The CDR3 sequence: CASSQVVAGEDTDTQYF. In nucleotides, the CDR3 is TGCGCCAGCAGCCAAGTAGTAGCGGGAGAGGACACAGATACGCAGTATTTT.

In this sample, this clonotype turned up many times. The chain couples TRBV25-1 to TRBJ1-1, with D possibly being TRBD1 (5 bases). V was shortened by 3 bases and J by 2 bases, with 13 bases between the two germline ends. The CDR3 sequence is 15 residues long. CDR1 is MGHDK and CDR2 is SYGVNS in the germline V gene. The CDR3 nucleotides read TGTGCCAGCAGTGATTGGAAGGGGACCAACACTGAAGCTTTCTTT. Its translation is CASSDWKGTNTEAFF. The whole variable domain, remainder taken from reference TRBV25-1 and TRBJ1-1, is EADIYQTPRYLVIGTGKKITLECSQTMGHDKMYWYQQDPGMELHLIHYSYGVNSTEKGDLSSESTVSRIRTEHFPLTLESARPSHTSQYLCASSDWKGTNTEAFFGQGTRLTVV.

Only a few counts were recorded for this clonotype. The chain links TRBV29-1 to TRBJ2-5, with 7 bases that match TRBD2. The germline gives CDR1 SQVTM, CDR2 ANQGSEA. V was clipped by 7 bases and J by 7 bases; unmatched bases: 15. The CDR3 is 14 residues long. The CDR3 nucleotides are TGCAGCGGTGGTGGGGCTAGCGGAGGTGGGACCCAGTACTTC. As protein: CSGGGASGGGTQYF.

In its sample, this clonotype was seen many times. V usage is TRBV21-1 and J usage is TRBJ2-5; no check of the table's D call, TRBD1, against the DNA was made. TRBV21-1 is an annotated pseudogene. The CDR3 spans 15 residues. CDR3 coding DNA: TGTGCCAGCAGCAAATACAGGACAGGGAAAGAGACCCAGTACTTC. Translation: CASSKYRTGKETQYF.

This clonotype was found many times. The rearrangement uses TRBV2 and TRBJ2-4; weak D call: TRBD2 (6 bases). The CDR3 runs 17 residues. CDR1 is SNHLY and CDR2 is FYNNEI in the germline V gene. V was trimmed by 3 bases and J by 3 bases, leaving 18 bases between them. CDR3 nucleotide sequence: TGTGCCAGCAGTGACAGTTTGACGTTGGGAGGCAAAAACATTCAGTACTTC. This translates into CASSDSLTLGGKNIQYF.

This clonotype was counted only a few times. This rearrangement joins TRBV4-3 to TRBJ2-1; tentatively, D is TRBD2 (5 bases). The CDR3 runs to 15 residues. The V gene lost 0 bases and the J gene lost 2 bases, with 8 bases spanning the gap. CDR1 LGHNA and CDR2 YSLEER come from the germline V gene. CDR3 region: CASSQDGVTYNEQFF. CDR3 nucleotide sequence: TGCGCCAGCAGCCAAGACGGGGTGACCTACAATGAGCAGTTCTTC.

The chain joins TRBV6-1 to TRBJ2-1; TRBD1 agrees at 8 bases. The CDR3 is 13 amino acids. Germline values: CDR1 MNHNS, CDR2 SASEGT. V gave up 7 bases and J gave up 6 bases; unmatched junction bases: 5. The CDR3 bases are TGTGCCAGCACAAAGACAGGGGTCAATGAGCAGTTCTTC. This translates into CASTKTGVNEQFF.

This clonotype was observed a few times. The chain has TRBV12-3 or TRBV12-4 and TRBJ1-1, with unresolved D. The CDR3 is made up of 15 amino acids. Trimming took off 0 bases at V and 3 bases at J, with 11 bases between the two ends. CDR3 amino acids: CASSLAGLGYTEAFF. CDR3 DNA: TGTGCCAGCAGTTTAGCAGGATTGGGGTACACTGAAGCTTTCTTT.

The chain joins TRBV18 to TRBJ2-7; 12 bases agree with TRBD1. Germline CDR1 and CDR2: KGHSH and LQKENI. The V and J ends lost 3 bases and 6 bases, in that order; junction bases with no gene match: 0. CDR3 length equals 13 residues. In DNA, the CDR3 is TGTGCCAGCTCACCGGGACAGGGGGCCGAGCAGTACTTC. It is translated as CASSPGQGAEQYF.

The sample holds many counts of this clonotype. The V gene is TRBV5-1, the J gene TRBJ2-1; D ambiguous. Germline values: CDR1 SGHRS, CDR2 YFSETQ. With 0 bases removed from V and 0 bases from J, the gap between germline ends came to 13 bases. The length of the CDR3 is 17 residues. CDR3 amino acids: CASSLGRSVVSYNEQFF. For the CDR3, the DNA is TGCGCCAGCAGCTTGGGCCGCAGTGTCGTCTCCTACAATGAGCAGTTCTTC.

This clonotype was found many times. The CDR3 reads CASSRLPGRNYGYTF. The CDR3 nucleotides are TGTGCCAGCAGTCGGCTGCCGGGACGAAACTATGGCTACACCTTC. This chain links TRBV3-1 with TRBJ1-2, with D possibly being TRBD1 (5 bases). The V gene's germline CDR1 is LGHDT and CDR2 YNNKEL (reference sequence). This CDR3 has 15 amino acids. V was cut by 6 bases and J by 2 bases, with 16 bases left in between.

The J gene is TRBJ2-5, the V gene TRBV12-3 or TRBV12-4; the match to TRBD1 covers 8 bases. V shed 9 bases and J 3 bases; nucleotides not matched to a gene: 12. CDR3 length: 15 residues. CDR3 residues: CASRADRGGEETQYF. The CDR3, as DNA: TGTGCCAGTCGGGCCGACAGGGGCGGAGAAGAGACCCAGTACTTC.

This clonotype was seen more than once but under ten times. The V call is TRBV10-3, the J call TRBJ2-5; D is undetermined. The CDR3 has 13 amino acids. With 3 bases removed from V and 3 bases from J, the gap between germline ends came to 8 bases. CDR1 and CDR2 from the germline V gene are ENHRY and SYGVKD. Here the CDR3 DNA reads TGTGCCATCAGTGATCGGACGGAAGAGACCCAGTACTTC. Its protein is CAISDRTEETQYF.

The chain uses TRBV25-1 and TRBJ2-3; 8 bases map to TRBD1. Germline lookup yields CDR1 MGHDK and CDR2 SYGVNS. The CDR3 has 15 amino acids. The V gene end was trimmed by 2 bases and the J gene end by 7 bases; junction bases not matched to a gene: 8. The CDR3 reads CASSEGQGGAYTQYF. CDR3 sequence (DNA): TGTGCCAGCAGTGAAGGACAGGGAGGTGCTTATACGCAGTATTTT.

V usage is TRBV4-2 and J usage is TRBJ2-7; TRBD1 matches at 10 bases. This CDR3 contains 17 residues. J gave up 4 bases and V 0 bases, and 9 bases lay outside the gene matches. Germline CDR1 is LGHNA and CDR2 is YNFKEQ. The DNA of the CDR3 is TGTGCCAGCAGCCAAGATGGGGGGGACAGGGGTCAGTACGAGCAGTACTTC. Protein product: CASSQDGGDRGQYEQYF.

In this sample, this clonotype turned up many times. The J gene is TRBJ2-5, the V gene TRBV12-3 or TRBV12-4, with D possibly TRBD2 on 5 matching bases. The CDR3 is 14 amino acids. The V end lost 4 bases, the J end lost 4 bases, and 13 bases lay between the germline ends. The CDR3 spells CASSSSHLAETQYF. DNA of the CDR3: TGTGCCAGCAGTTCTTCCCACCTAGCAGAGACCCAGTACTTC.

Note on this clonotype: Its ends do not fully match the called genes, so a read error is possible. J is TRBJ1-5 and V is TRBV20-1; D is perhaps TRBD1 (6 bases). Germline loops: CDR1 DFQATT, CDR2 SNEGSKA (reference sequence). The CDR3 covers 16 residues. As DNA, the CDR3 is TGCTGTGCTATTTCTAACAGGGATACGAGCAATCAGCCCCAGCATTTT. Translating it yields CCAISNRDTSNQPQHF.

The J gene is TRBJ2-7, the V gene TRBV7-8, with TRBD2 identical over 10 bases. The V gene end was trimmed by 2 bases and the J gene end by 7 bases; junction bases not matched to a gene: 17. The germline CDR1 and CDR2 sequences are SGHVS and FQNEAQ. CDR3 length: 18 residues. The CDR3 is CASSLSFLGLAANLEQYF. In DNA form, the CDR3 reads TGTGCCAGCAGCTTATCTTTTTTAGGACTAGCGGCAAATTTAGAGCAGTACTTC.